Below are 4 T cell receptor beta chains sequenced from a single sample in a study of CD8 T cells in ankylosing spondylitis. Using its own MiXCR run on the 5' RACE reads, TCRdb lists one record per CDR3 protein. The sample shows 30,000 to 45,000 distinct CDR3 sequences, 16% of them seen only once. The specimen sequenced was blood. These receptors came from a male donor with ankylosing spondylitis or in good health (not recorded which).

A few counts support this clonotype. The chain employs TRBV6-5 and TRBJ2-2; D not certain. Trimming stripped 3 bases from V and 3 bases from J, with 11 bases between. The CDR3 has 15 amino acids. CDR1 is MNHEY and CDR2 is SVGAGI in the germline V gene. This CDR3 reads CASSYLGFDTGELFF. CDR3 nucleotides: TGTGCCAGCAGTTATTTGGGTTTCGACACCGGGGAGCTGTTTTTT.

The CDR3 reads CASRPGVLGSTDTQYF. The CDR3, as DNA: TGTGCCAGCAGGCCGGGGGTGTTGGGGAGCACAGATACGCAGTATTTT. The chain links TRBV28 to TRBJ2-3, with TRBD2 as a possible D gene (6 bases). The V end lost 6 bases, the J end lost 0 bases, and 16 bases lay between the germline ends. Germline CDR1 and CDR2: MDHEN and SYDVKM. The CDR3 has 16 amino acids.

In this sample, this clonotype turned up a few times. The genes are TRBV6-2 or TRBV6-3 and TRBJ2-1, with TRBD2 matching over 7 bases. From germline, CDR1 is MNHEY and CDR2 SVGEGT. Germline trimming cut 7 bases from V and 8 bases from J; bases unmatched to any gene: 8. The CDR3 is 13 residues long. The CDR3 is CASTLTSVDEQFF. DNA of the CDR3: TGTGCCAGCACCCTCACTAGCGTCGATGAGCAGTTCTTC.

The chain has TRBV18 and TRBJ2-5; D gene uncertain. In germline, CDR1 is KGHSH, CDR2 LQKENI. Trimming removed 3 bases at V and 4 bases at J, with 3 bases between. The CDR3 totals 11 residues. The CDR3 DNA reads TGTGCCAGCTCACCCGGAGAGACCCAGTACTTC. As protein: CASSPGETQYF.